The T cell receptor (beta chain) described here comes from a study of T cell responses to AZD1222 COVID-19 vaccine. About this clone itself: Its antigen is not identified.

Study results and limitations: In the spike-specific TCR repertoire, nearly half reportedly target unmutated variant regions. Only a handful of AZD1222 recipients were seropositive at baseline.

Trimming cost V 4 bases and J 2 bases, with 14 bases left between them. The CDR3 length is 15 residues. Germline CDR1 SGHDN, CDR2 FVKESK. Clones were read by immunoSEQ multiplex PCR, and TCRdb kept only the in-frame ones, dropping some. The profile shows more than 150,000 clones, 88% of them singletons. The receptor was derived from an adult in good health. The specimen was peripheral blood, collected on day 0 of AZD1222 vaccination. The chain employs TRBV14 and TRBJ1-1; possibly TRBD1 for D (5 bases). CDR3 in amino acids: CASSPARGLNTEAFF. CDR3 DNA: TGTGCCAGCAGCCCAGCGAGGGGCCTAAACACTGAAGCTTTCTTT.